The rows below give T cell receptor beta chains drawn from one sample of a study of response to subunit inactivated influenza vaccine. TCRdb re-analysed the RT-PCR reads in MiXCR, keeping a single row per CDR3 protein. Of over 800,000 distinct CDR3 sequences listed, 21% are singletons. Specimen: PBMCs from blood, collected roughly 5 days after vaccination. The receptors were sampled from a man between 45 and 60 years old who received an inactivated influenza vaccine. The CDR3 runs from the conserved cysteine through the conserved F or W. Each record gives: D gene, clone size, V gene, J gene, CDR3 protein, CDR3 DNA. The D gene is left open where the match is weak. Expanded clones get a size class; other rows say once, few or many, or leave the size out.

D gene: NA; clone size: NA; V gene: TRBV29-1; J gene: TRBJ2-3; CDR3 protein: CSVETGSTDTQYF; CDR3 DNA: TGCAGCGTTGAGACCGGGAGCACAGATACGCAGTATTTT
D gene: NA; clone size: few; V gene: TRBV24-1; J gene: TRBJ2-2; CDR3 protein: CATSDGRTNTGELFF; CDR3 DNA: TGTGCCACCAGTGACGGCAGGACGAACACCGGGGAGCTGTTTTTT
D gene: TRBD1; clone size: NA; V gene: TRBV10-3; J gene: TRBJ1-6; CDR3 protein: CAIRPGQKNSPLHF; CDR3 DNA: TGTGCCATCAGACCGGGACAGAAAAATTCACCCCTCCACTTT
D gene: NA; clone size: few; V gene: TRBV30; J gene: TRBJ2-3; CDR3 protein: CAWSVRPPLSTDTQYF; CDR3 DNA: TGTGCCTGGAGTGTAAGACCGCCTCTTAGCACAGATACGCAGTATTTT
D gene: NA; clone size: NA; V gene: TRBV20-1; J gene: TRBJ2-7; CDR3 protein: CSARDPDSLEQYF; CDR3 DNA: TGCAGTGCTAGAGATCCGGACAGCCTCGAGCAGTACTTC
D gene: TRBD1; clone size: few; V gene: TRBV12-3/TRBV12-4; J gene: TRBJ2-5; CDR3 protein: CASSAGTGQETQYF; CDR3 DNA: TGTGCCAGCAGTGCCGGGACAGGCCAAGAGACCCAGTACTTC
D gene: NA; clone size: few; V gene: TRBV6-1; J gene: TRBJ2-1; CDR3 protein: CASTVDRSSYNEQFF; CDR3 DNA: TGTGCCAGCACTGTTGACAGGAGCTCCTACAATGAGCAGTTCTTC
D gene: NA; clone size: few; V gene: TRBV28; J gene: TRBJ2-3; CDR3 protein: CASSHLLGQYF; CDR3 DNA: TGTGCCAGCAGTCACTTACTAGGCCAGTATTTT
D gene: NA; clone size: few; V gene: TRBV12-3/TRBV12-4; J gene: TRBJ2-7; CDR3 protein: CASSLGTNLYEQYF; CDR3 DNA: TGTGCCAGCAGTTTGGGGACCAACCTCTACGAGCAGTACTTC
D gene: NA; clone size: few; V gene: TRBV20-1; J gene: TRBJ1-5; CDR3 protein: CSAVDPRGNQPQHF; CDR3 DNA: TGCAGTGCCGTGGACCCCAGGGGAAATCAGCCCCAGCATTTT
D gene: NA; clone size: NA; V gene: TRBV7-2; J gene: TRBJ1-2; CDR3 protein: CASSPFQINYGYTF; CDR3 DNA: TGTGCCAGCAGCCCATTCCAGATTAACTATGGCTACACCTTC
D gene: TRBD1; clone size: few; V gene: TRBV6-2/TRBV6-3; J gene: TRBJ2-5; CDR3 protein: CAIHSTGVETQYF; CDR3 DNA: TGTGCCATCCACTCGACAGGGGTCGAGACCCAGTACTTC
D gene: TRBD1; clone size: NA; V gene: TRBV28; J gene: TRBJ1-2; CDR3 protein: CASSLRTGEGYTF; CDR3 DNA: TGTGCCAGCAGTTTGCGGACAGGGGAAGGCTACACCTTC
D gene: NA; clone size: NA; V gene: TRBV29-1; J gene: TRBJ2-1; CDR3 protein: CSVAGGDTYNEQFF; CDR3 DNA: TGCAGCGTTGCCGGGGGAGACACCTACAATGAGCAGTTCTTC
D gene: NA; clone size: NA; V gene: TRBV11-1; J gene: TRBJ2-5; CDR3 protein: CASSLAPGPGAETQYF; CDR3 DNA: TGTGCCAGCAGCTTAGCGCCCGGGCCGGGGGCTGAGACCCAGTACTTC
D gene: NA; clone size: once; V gene: TRBV5-6; J gene: TRBJ2-7; CDR3 protein: CASSPYTNPPYEQYF; CDR3 DNA: TGTGCCAGCAGCCCCTACACGAATCCCCCCTACGAGCAGTACTTC
D gene: TRBD1; clone size: NA; V gene: TRBV6-1; J gene: TRBJ2-7; CDR3 protein: CASSGNRDRAGEQYF; CDR3 DNA: TGTGCCAGCAGTGGGAATAGGGACAGGGCCGGCGAGCAGTACTTC
D gene: NA; clone size: NA; V gene: TRBV19; J gene: TRBJ2-2; CDR3 protein: CASSILGAGELFF; CDR3 DNA: TGTGCCAGTAGTATCCTTGGGGCCGGGGAGCTGTTTTTT
D gene: NA; clone size: many; V gene: TRBV24-1; J gene: TRBJ2-3; CDR3 protein: CATSDLSDTQYF; CDR3 DNA: TGTGCCACCAGTGATTTGTCAGATACGCAGTATTTT
D gene: TRBD2; clone size: few; V gene: TRBV5-1; J gene: TRBJ2-1; CDR3 protein: CASSRTSVSSYNEQFF; CDR3 DNA: TGCGCCAGCAGCAGAACTAGCGTGAGCTCCTACAATGAGCAGTTCTTC
D gene: NA; clone size: NA; V gene: TRBV7-9; J gene: TRBJ1-5; CDR3 protein: CASSLAGEAQHF; CDR3 DNA: TGTGCCAGCAGCTTAGCCGGGGAAGCCCAGCATTTT
D gene: NA; clone size: few; V gene: TRBV10-3; J gene: TRBJ2-3; CDR3 protein: CAISGNPWGASTDTQYF; CDR3 DNA: TGTGCCATCAGTGGAAATCCCTGGGGAGCAAGCACAGATACGCAGTATTTT
D gene: NA; clone size: NA; V gene: TRBV5-1; J gene: TRBJ2-7; CDR3 protein: CASYPPGARLYEQYF; CDR3 DNA: TGCGCCAGTTACCCGCCGGGAGCTAGGCTCTACGAGCAGTACTTC
D gene: TRBD2; clone size: NA; V gene: TRBV11-3; J gene: TRBJ2-1; CDR3 protein: CASSFTSGERNEQFF; CDR3 DNA: TGTGCCAGCAGCTTCACTAGCGGAGAGAGAAATGAGCAGTTCTTC
D gene: TRBD1; clone size: few; V gene: TRBV12-3/TRBV12-4; J gene: TRBJ2-1; CDR3 protein: CASRTGGASDEQFF; CDR3 DNA: TGTGCCAGCAGAACAGGGGGCGCTTCGGATGAGCAGTTCTTC
D gene: NA; clone size: NA; V gene: TRBV12-3/TRBV12-4; J gene: TRBJ2-7; CDR3 protein: CASSPHLNEQYF; CDR3 DNA: TGTGCCAGCAGTCCTCATTTGAACGAGCAGTACTTC
D gene: NA; clone size: few; V gene: TRBV9; J gene: TRBJ2-4; CDR3 protein: CASSVGVENIQYF; CDR3 DNA: TGTGCCAGCAGCGTAGGGGTAGAAAACATTCAGTACTTC
D gene: NA; clone size: few; V gene: TRBV10-3; J gene: TRBJ1-6; CDR3 protein: CAIGSGTYSPLHF; CDR3 DNA: TGTGCCATCGGATCGGGTACCTATTCACCCCTCCACTTT
D gene: TRBD1; clone size: few; V gene: TRBV4-3; J gene: TRBJ1-1; CDR3 protein: CASSQVEQGGTEAFF; CDR3 DNA: TGCGCCAGCAGCCAAGTTGAACAGGGGGGCACTGAAGCTTTCTTT
D gene: TRBD1; clone size: medium-sized; V gene: TRBV20-1; J gene: TRBJ2-1; CDR3 protein: CSAFDRGNEQFF; CDR3 DNA: TGCAGTGCATTTGACAGGGGCAATGAGCAGTTCTTC
D gene: NA; clone size: NA; V gene: TRBV6-5; J gene: TRBJ2-1; CDR3 protein: CASSYSYADNEQFF; CDR3 DNA: TGTGCCAGCAGTTACTCGTACGCGGACAATGAGCAGTTCTTC
D gene: NA; clone size: few; V gene: TRBV5-1; J gene: TRBJ2-5; CDR3 protein: CASSLEGDSQETQYF; CDR3 DNA: TGCGCCAGCAGCTTGGAGGGAGATAGCCAAGAGACCCAGTACTTC
D gene: NA; clone size: NA; V gene: TRBV11-3; J gene: TRBJ2-1; CDR3 protein: CASSFRGTGNEQFF; CDR3 DNA: TGTGCCAGCAGCTTCCGGGGGACCGGGAATGAGCAGTTCTTC
D gene: NA; clone size: NA; V gene: TRBV5-1; J gene: TRBJ1-4; CDR3 protein: CASSLGEEKLFF; CDR3 DNA: TGCGCCAGCAGCTTGGGCGAAGAAAAACTGTTTTTT
D gene: NA; clone size: many; V gene: TRBV5-1; J gene: TRBJ2-1; CDR3 protein: CASSLGNRAGYNEQFF; CDR3 DNA: TGCGCCAGCAGCTTGGGAAACAGGGCGGGCTACAATGAGCAGTTCTTC
D gene: NA; clone size: few; V gene: TRBV12-3/TRBV12-4; J gene: TRBJ1-3; CDR3 protein: CASSLMGGTIYF; CDR3 DNA: TGTGCCAGCAGTTTAATGGGAGGCACCATATATTTT
D gene: TRBD1; clone size: few; V gene: TRBV5-1; J gene: TRBJ2-6; CDR3 protein: CASSLTGQFGANVLTF; CDR3 DNA: TGCGCCAGCAGCTTGACGGGACAGTTTGGGGCCAACGTCCTGACTTTC
D gene: NA; clone size: NA; V gene: TRBV28; J gene: TRBJ2-4; CDR3 protein: CASSLPPVGTKNIQYF; CDR3 DNA: TGTGCCAGCAGTTTACCCCCAGTGGGGACCAAAAACATTCAGTACTTC
D gene: NA; clone size: NA; V gene: TRBV19; J gene: TRBJ2-3; CDR3 protein: CASSRTGATDTQYF; CDR3 DNA: TGTGCCAGTAGCCGGACGGGAGCCACAGATACGCAGTATTTT
D gene: TRBD1; clone size: NA; V gene: TRBV19; J gene: TRBJ2-1; CDR3 protein: CASSMGTGLYNEQFF; CDR3 DNA: TGTGCCAGTAGTATGGGGACAGGACTGTACAATGAGCAGTTCTTC
D gene: NA; clone size: NA; V gene: TRBV20-1; J gene: TRBJ2-7; CDR3 protein: CSARGTGSPEQYF; CDR3 DNA: TGCAGTGCTAGAGGCACAGGGTCGCCCGAGCAGTACTTC
D gene: NA; clone size: many; V gene: TRBV10-3; J gene: TRBJ2-5; CDR3 protein: CAFKTPVETQYF; CDR3 DNA: TGTGCCTTCAAAACACCGGTAGAGACCCAGTACTTC
D gene: NA; clone size: NA; V gene: TRBV5-5; J gene: TRBJ1-4; CDR3 protein: CASSLGGRPNEKLFF; CDR3 DNA: TGTGCCAGCAGCTTGGGGGGACGGCCTAATGAAAAACTGTTTTTT
D gene: TRBD2; clone size: few; V gene: TRBV29-1; J gene: TRBJ2-3; CDR3 protein: CSVESYGGGAPDTQYF; CDR3 DNA: TGCAGCGTTGAATCATATGGCGGGGGGGCCCCAGATACGCAGTATTTT
D gene: NA; clone size: few; V gene: TRBV20-1; J gene: TRBJ2-3; CDR3 protein: CSARYQGIDTQYF; CDR3 DNA: TGCAGTGCTAGATACCAGGGTATAGATACGCAGTATTTT
D gene: TRBD1; clone size: NA; V gene: TRBV20-1; J gene: TRBJ1-4; CDR3 protein: CSATGGINEKLFF; CDR3 DNA: TGCAGTGCCACAGGGGGAATTAATGAAAAACTGTTTTTT
D gene: TRBD1; clone size: NA; V gene: TRBV10-3; J gene: TRBJ1-2; CDR3 protein: CAITMTGGEGGYTF; CDR3 DNA: TGTGCCATCACCATGACAGGGGGCGAGGGTGGCTACACCTTC
D gene: TRBD1; clone size: NA; V gene: TRBV29-1; J gene: TRBJ1-3; CDR3 protein: CSVRTGSGNTIYF; CDR3 DNA: TGCAGCGTACGGACAGGCTCTGGAAACACCATATATTTT
D gene: NA; clone size: few; V gene: TRBV5-6; J gene: TRBJ2-7; CDR3 protein: CASSFWGNLAYEQYF; CDR3 DNA: TGTGCCAGCAGCTTCTGGGGGAACTTAGCCTACGAGCAGTACTTC
D gene: NA; clone size: NA; V gene: TRBV5-1; J gene: TRBJ2-5; CDR3 protein: CASSSYPGVGETQYF; CDR3 DNA: TGCGCCAGCAGCTCCTATCCAGGGGTGGGAGAGACCCAGTACTTC
D gene: NA; clone size: NA; V gene: TRBV9; J gene: TRBJ2-1; CDR3 protein: CASSSGDFTEQFF; CDR3 DNA: TGTGCCAGCAGTTCAGGCGATTTCACTGAGCAGTTCTTC
D gene: NA; clone size: few; V gene: TRBV7-8; J gene: TRBJ2-1; CDR3 protein: CASSHPRGANEQFF; CDR3 DNA: TGTGCCAGCAGCCACCCCAGAGGCGCGAATGAGCAGTTCTTC
D gene: TRBD2; clone size: NA; V gene: TRBV18; J gene: TRBJ2-7; CDR3 protein: CASSTGTSGPYEQYF; CDR3 DNA: TGTGCCAGCTCAACCGGGACTAGCGGTCCCTACGAGCAGTACTTC
D gene: NA; clone size: once; V gene: TRBV7-2; J gene: TRBJ1-6; CDR3 protein: CASSLVGLAIPNSPLHF; CDR3 DNA: TGTGCCAGCAGCTTAGTGGGTTTGGCCATACCCAATTCACCCCTCCACTTT
D gene: NA; clone size: many; V gene: TRBV29-1; J gene: TRBJ2-7; CDR3 protein: CSAMGGYSYEQYF; CDR3 DNA: TGCAGCGCAATGGGGGGTTACTCCTACGAGCAGTACTTC